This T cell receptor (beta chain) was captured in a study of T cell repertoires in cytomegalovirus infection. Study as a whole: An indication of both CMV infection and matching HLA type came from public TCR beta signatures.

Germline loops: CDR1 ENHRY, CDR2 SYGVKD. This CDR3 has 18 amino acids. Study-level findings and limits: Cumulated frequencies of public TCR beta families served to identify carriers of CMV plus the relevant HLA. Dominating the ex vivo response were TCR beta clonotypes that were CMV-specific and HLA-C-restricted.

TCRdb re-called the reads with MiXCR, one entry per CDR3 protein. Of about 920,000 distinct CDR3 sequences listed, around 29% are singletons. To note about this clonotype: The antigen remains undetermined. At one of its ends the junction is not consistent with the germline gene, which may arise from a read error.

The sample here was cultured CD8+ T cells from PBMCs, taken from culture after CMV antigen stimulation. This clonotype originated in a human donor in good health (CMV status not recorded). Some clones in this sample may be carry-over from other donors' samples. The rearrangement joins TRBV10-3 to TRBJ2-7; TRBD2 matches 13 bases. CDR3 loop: CTISVRLAGGPENYEQYF. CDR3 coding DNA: TGTACCATCAGTGTCAGACTAGCGGGGGGCCCAGAGAACTACGAGCAGTACTTC.